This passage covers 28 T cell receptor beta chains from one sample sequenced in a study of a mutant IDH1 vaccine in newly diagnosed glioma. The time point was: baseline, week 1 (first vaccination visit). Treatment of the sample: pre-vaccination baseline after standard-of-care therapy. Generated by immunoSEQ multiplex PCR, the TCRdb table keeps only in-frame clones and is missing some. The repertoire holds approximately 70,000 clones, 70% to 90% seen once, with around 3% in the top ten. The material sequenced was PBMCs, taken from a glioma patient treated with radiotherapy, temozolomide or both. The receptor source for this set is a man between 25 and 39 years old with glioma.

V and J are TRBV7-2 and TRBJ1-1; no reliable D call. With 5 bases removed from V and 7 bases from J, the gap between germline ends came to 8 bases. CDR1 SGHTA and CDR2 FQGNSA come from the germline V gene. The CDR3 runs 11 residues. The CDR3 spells CASSTLSEAFF. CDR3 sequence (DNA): TGTGCCAGCAGCACCCTCAGTGAAGCTTTCTTT. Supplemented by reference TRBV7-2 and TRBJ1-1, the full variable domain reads GAGVSQSPSNKVTEKGKDVELRCDPISGHTALYWYRQSLGQGLEFLIYFQGNSAPDKSGLPSDRFSAERTGGSVSTLTIQRTQQEDSAVYLCASSTLSEAFFGQGTRLTVV.

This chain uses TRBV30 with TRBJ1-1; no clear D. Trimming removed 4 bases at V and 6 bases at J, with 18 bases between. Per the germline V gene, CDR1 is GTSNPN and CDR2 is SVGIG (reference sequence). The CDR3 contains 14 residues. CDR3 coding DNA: TGTGCCTGGATGAGCGGTGTCGCCGGGGCTGAAGCTTTCTTT. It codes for CAWMSGVAGAEAFF.

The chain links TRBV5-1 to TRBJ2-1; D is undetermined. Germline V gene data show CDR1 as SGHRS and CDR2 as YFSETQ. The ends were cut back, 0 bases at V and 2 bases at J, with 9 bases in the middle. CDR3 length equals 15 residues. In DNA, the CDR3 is TGCGCCAGCAGCTTGGGAGCCCCAGCCTACAATGAGCAGTTCTTC. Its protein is CASSLGAPAYNEQFF.

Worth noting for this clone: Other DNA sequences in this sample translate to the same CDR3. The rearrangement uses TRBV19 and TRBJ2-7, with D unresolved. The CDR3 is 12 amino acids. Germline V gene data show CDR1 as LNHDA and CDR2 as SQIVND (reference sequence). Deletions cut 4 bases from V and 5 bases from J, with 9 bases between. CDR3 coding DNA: TGTGCCAGTAGTACGCTGGGCCACGAGCAGTACTTC. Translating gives CASSTLGHEQYF.

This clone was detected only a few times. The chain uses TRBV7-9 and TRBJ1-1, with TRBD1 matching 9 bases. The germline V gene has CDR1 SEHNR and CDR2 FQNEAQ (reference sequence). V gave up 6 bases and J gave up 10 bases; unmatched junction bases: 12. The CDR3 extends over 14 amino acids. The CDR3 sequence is CASSSTTGQGIAFF. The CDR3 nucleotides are TGTGCCAGCAGTTCGACAACGGGACAGGGAATAGCTTTCTTT.

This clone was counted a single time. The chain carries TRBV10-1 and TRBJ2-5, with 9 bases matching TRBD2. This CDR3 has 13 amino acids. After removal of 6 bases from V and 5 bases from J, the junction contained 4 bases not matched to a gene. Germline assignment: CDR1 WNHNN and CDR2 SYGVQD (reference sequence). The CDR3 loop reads CASRAAGGETQYF. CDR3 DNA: TGCGCCAGCAGGGCCGCGGGAGGGGAGACCCAGTACTTC.

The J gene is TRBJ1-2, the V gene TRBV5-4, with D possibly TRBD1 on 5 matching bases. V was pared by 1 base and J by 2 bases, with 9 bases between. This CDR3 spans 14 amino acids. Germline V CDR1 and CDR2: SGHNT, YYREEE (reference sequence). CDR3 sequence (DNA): TGTGCCAGCAGCTTGAGGGGATCCAACTATGGCTACACCTTC. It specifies CASSLRGSNYGYTF.

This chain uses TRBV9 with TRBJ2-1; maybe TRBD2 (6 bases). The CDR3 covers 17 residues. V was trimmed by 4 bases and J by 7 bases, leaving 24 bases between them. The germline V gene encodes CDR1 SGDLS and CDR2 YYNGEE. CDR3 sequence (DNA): TGTGCCAGCAGCACTCCCGGGACCCAAAAGGAGGGTAATGAGCAGTTCTTC. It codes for CASSTPGTQKEGNEQFF.

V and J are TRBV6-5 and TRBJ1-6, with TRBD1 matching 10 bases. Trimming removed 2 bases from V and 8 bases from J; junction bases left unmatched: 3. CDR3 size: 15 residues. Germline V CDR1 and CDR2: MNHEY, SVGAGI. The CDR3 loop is CASSYRDRGYSPLHF. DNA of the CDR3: TGTGCCAGCAGTTACCGGGACAGGGGATATTCACCCCTCCACTTT.

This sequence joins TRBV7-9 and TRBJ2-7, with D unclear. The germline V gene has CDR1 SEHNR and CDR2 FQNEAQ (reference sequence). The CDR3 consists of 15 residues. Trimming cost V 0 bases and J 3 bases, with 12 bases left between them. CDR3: CASSLATNAIYEQYF. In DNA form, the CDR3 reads TGTGCCAGCAGCTTAGCGACCAACGCGATCTACGAGCAGTACTTC.

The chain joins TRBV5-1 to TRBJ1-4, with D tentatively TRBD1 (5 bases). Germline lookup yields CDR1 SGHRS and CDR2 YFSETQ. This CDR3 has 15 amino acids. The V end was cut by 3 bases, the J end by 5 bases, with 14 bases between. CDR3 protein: CASSSSRRGNEKLFF. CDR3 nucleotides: TGCGCCAGCAGCTCTAGCAGGAGGGGCAATGAAAAACTGTTTTTT.

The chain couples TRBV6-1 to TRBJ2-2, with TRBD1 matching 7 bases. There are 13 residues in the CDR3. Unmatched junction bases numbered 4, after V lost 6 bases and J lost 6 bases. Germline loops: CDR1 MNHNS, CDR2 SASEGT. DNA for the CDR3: TGTGCCAGCAGAGAGGGGGCGGCCGGGGAGCTGTTTTTT. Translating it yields CASREGAAGELFF.

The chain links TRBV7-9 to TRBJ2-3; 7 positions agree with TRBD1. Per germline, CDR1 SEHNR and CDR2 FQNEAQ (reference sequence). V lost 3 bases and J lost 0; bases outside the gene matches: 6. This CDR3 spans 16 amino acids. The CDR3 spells CASSLRQGISTDTQYF. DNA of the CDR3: TGTGCCAGCAGCTTGCGACAGGGAATTAGCACAGATACGCAGTATTTT.

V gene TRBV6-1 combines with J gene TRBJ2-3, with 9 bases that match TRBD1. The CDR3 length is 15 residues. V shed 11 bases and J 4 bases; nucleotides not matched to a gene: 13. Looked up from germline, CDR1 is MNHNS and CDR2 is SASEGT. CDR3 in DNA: TGTGCCGGGGCCCGGGACAGGGCTTCGTCAGATACGCAGTATTTT. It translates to CAGARDRASSDTQYF.

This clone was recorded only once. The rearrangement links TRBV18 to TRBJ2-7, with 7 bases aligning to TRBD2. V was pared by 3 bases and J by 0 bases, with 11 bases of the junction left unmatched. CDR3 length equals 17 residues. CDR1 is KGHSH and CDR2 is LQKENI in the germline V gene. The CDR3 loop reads CASSPPVSGGLSYEQYF. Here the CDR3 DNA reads TGTGCCAGCTCACCTCCCGTTTCGGGGGGTCTCTCCTACGAGCAGTACTTC.

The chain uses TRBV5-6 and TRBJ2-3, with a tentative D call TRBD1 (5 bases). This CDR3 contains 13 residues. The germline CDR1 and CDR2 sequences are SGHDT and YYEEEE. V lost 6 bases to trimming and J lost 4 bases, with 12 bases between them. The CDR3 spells CASNLRGPDTQYF. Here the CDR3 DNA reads TGTGCCAGCAACCTAAGGGGTCCAGATACGCAGTATTTT.

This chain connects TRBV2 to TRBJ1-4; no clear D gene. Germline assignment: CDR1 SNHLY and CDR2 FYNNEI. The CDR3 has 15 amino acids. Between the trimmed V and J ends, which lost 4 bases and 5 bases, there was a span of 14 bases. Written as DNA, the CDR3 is TGTGCCAGCAGTGTGTTAGGTTTGACAAATGAAAAACTGTTTTTT. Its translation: CASSVLGLTNEKLFF. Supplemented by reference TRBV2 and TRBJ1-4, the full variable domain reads EPEVTQTPSHQVTQMGQEVILRCVPISNHLYFYWYRQILGQKVEFLVSFYNNEISEKSEIFDDQFSVERPDGSNFTLKIRSTKLEDSAMYFCASSVLGLTNEKLFFGSGTQLSVL.

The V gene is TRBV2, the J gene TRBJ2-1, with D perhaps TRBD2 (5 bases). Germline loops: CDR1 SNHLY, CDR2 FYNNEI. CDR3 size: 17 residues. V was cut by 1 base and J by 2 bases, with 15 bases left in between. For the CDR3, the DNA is TGTGCCAGCAGTGAAGGGAAACTCGCCGGGACCTACAATGAGCAGTTCTTC. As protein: CASSEGKLAGTYNEQFF. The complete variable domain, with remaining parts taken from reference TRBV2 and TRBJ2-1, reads EPEVTQTPSHQVTQMGQEVILRCVPISNHLYFYWYRQILGQKVEFLVSFYNNEISEKSEIFDDQFSVERPDGSNFTLKIRSTKLEDSAMYFCASSEGKLAGTYNEQFFGPGTRLTVL.

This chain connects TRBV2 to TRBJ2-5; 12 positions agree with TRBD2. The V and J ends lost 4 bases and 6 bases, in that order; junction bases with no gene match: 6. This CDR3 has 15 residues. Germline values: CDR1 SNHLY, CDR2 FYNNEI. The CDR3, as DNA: TGTGCCAGCAGTGCCCGACTAGCGGGGGAAAAGACCCAGTACTTC. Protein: CASSARLAGEKTQYF.

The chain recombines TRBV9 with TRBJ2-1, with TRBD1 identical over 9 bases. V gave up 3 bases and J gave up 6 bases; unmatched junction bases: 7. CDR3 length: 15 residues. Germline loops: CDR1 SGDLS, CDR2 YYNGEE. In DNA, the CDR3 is TGTGCCAGCAGCGGGGGACAGGGACGGGGCAATGAGCAGTTCTTC. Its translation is CASSGGQGRGNEQFF.

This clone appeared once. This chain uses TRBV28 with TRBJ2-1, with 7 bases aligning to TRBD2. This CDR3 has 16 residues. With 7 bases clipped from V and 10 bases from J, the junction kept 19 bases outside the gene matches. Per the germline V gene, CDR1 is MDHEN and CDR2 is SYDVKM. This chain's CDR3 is CASTLGDASGEGEQFF. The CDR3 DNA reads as TGTGCCAGCACCCTGGGGGATGCCAGCGGGGAGGGGGAGCAGTTCTTC.

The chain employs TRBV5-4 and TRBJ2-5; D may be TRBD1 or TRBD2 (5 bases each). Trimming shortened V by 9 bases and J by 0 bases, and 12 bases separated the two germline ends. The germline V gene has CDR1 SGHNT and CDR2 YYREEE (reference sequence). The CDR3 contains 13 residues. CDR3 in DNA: TGTGCCACGGGACCGAAGTACCAAGAGACCCAGTACTTC. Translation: CATGPKYQETQYF.

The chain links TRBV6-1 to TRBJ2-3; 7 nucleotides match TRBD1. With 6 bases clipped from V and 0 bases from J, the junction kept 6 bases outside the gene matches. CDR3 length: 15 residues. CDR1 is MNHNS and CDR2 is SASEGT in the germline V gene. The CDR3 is CASRGQPTSTDTQYF. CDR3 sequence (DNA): TGTGCCAGCAGGGGACAGCCTACTAGCACAGATACGCAGTATTTT.

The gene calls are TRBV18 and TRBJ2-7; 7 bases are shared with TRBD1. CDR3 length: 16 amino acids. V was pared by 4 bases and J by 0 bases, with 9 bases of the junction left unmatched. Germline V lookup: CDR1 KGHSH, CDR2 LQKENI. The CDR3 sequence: CASSQPGGKISYEQYF. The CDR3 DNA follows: TGTGCCAGCTCACAACCAGGGGGTAAGATCTCCTACGAGCAGTACTTC.

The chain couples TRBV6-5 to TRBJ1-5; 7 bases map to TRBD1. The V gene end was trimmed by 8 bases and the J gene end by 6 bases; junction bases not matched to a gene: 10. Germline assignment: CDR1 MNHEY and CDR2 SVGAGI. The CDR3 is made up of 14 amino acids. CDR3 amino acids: CASGPTGLGQPQHF. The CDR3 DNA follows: TGTGCCAGCGGACCGACAGGGTTGGGTCAGCCCCAGCATTTT.

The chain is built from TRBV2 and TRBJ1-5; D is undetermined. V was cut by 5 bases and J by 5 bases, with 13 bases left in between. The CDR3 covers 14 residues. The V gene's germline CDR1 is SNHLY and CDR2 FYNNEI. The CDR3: CASSPGPNDQPQHF. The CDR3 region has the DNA TGTGCCAGCAGTCCAGGACCAAACGATCAGCCCCAGCATTTT.

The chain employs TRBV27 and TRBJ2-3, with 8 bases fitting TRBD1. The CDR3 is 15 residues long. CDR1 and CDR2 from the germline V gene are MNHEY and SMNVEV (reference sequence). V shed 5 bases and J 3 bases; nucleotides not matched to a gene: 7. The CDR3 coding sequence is TGTGCCAGCAGTCGCAGGGGGCGCTTTACAGATACGCAGTATTTT. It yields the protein CASSRRGRFTDTQYF.

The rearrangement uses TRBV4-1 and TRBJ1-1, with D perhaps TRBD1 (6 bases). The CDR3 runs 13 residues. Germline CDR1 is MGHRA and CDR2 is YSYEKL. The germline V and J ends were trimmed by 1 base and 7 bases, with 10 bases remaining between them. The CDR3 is CASSQGGRFEAFF. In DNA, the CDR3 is TGCGCCAGCAGCCAAGGGGGGCGATTTGAAGCTTTCTTT.